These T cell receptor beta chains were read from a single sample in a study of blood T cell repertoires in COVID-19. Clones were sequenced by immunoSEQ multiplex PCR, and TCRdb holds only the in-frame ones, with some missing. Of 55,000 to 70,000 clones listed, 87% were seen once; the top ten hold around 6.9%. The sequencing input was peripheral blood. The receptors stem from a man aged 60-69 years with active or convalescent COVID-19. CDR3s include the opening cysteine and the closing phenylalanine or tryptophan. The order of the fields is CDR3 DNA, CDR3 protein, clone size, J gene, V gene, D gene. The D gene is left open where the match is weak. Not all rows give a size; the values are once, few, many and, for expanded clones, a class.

DNA: TGTGCCAGCAGCGAGCGGATTGGGATAAACACTGAAGCTTTCTTT; CDR3: CASSERIGINTEAFF; size: NA; J: TRBJ1-1; V: TRBV9; D: NA
DNA: TGTGCCAGCAAGATTAGCGGCGTCTCCTACAATGAGCAGTTCTTC; CDR3: CASKISGVSYNEQFF; size: NA; J: TRBJ2-1; V: TRBV27; D: NA
DNA: TGTGCCAGCTCACCGCAACAGGGCGAGGAAAAACTGTTTTTT; CDR3: CASSPQQGEEKLFF; size: NA; J: TRBJ1-4; V: TRBV18; D: NA
DNA: TGTGCCAGCAGCTTAGTGGTCGGGCCCCAGCATTTT; CDR3: CASSLVVGPQHF; size: NA; J: TRBJ1-5; V: TRBV7-8; D: NA
DNA: TGCGCCAGCAGCCCGGTTCGGCAGGGCCAAGAGACCCAGTACTTC; CDR3: CASSPVRQGQETQYF; size: NA; J: TRBJ2-5; V: TRBV5-1; D: NA
DNA: TGTGCCAGCTCACATCTAGCGGGGCTAGAAGATGAGCAGTTCTTC; CDR3: CASSHLAGLEDEQFF; size: NA; J: TRBJ2-1; V: TRBV18; D: TRBD2
DNA: TGTGCCAGCAGCCGCAGCGGGAGGGCCTATGGCACAGATACGCAGTATTTT; CDR3: CASSRSGRAYGTDTQYF; size: NA; J: TRBJ2-3; V: TRBV5-6; D: TRBD2
DNA: TGCGCCAGCAGCTTAATAGTAAGCTCCTACGAGCAGTACTTC; CDR3: CASSLIVSSYEQYF; size: NA; J: TRBJ2-7; V: TRBV5-1; D: NA
DNA: TGTGCCAGCAGCCTGGGGACAGGGGGCGCGAATACGCAGTATTTT; CDR3: CASSLGTGGANTQYF; size: NA; J: TRBJ2-3; V: TRBV7-2; D: TRBD1
DNA: TGTGCCACCAGTGACCCGCGGGACAGGCGGGGGGAGACCCAGTACTTC; CDR3: CATSDPRDRRGETQYF; size: NA; J: TRBJ2-5; V: TRBV24-1; D: NA
DNA: TGTGCCAGTAGTATCACCACTGGTGCGCAGTATTTT; CDR3: CASSITTGAQYF; size: NA; J: TRBJ2-3; V: TRBV19; D: NA
DNA: TGTGCCAGCAGCCAAGTCCTCTCTGGGGCCAACGTCCTGACTTTC; CDR3: CASSQVLSGANVLTF; size: NA; J: TRBJ2-6; V: TRBV4-2; D: NA
DNA: TGTGCCAGCAGCTTGAGTCGTCACTTAGAAGCTTTCTTT; CDR3: CASSLSRHLEAFF; size: few; J: TRBJ1-1; V: TRBV5-5; D: NA
DNA: TGCGCCAGCAGCCAAGATCTCTCTGGAGGACTCGGCTACACCTTC; CDR3: CASSQDLSGGLGYTF; size: once; J: TRBJ1-2; V: TRBV4-3; D: NA
DNA: TGTGCCAGCAGCCAAGAATATCGACTAGCGGGGATCGGCCACGAGCAGTACTTC; CDR3: CASSQEYRLAGIGHEQYF; size: NA; J: TRBJ2-7; V: TRBV4-2; D: TRBD2
DNA: TGTGCCAGCAGCTTCAGCACAGGGGGCAACACTGAAGCTTTCTTT; CDR3: CASSFSTGGNTEAFF; size: NA; J: TRBJ1-1; V: TRBV11-2; D: TRBD1
DNA: TGTGCCAGCAGCCAGAACACCGGGGAGCTGTTTTTT; CDR3: CASSQNTGELFF; size: NA; J: TRBJ2-2; V: TRBV5-5; D: NA
DNA: TGTGCCAGCAGCGTAGGGGTAGGGGACTCCACAGATACGCAGTATTTT; CDR3: CASSVGVGDSTDTQYF; size: NA; J: TRBJ2-3; V: TRBV9; D: NA
DNA: TGCGCCAGCAGGCCCGGGACTAGCTCCTACAATGAGCAGTTCTTC; CDR3: CASRPGTSSYNEQFF; size: NA; J: TRBJ2-1; V: TRBV5-1; D: TRBD2
DNA: TGTGCCAGCAGTTTCTTCAGGGTCAATGAGCAGTTCTTC; CDR3: CASSFFRVNEQFF; size: NA; J: TRBJ2-1; V: TRBV12-3/TRBV12-4; D: NA
DNA: TGTGCCAGCAGTGTCGGGACAGGGATGTTTGAGACCCAGTACTTC; CDR3: CASSVGTGMFETQYF; size: NA; J: TRBJ2-5; V: TRBV2; D: TRBD1
DNA: TGCAGCGGGGGACAGGGCAGCACCGGGGAGCTGTTTTTT; CDR3: CSGGQGSTGELFF; size: NA; J: TRBJ2-2; V: TRBV29-1; D: TRBD1
DNA: TGTGCCAGCACCGATAGGGGGGGCCCTAACTATGGCTACACCTTC; CDR3: CASTDRGGPNYGYTF; size: NA; J: TRBJ1-2; V: TRBV6-5; D: NA
DNA: TGCGCCAGCAGCTTGCAGGGTCAGGACACTGAAGCTTTCTTT; CDR3: CASSLQGQDTEAFF; size: once; J: TRBJ1-1; V: TRBV5-1; D: NA
DNA: TGTGCCAGCAGCGTAGACGACAGGGGCAAATCGGCTTTCTTT; CDR3: CASSVDDRGKSAFF; size: NA; J: TRBJ1-1; V: TRBV9; D: TRBD1
DNA: TGTGCCAGCAGTGAACAGGCCAGTGCCCCCTACGAGCAGTACTTC; CDR3: CASSEQASAPYEQYF; size: NA; J: TRBJ2-7; V: TRBV6-1; D: NA
DNA: TGCGCCAGCAGGAGCAGGGGCCTCCTCACAGATACGCAGTATTTT; CDR3: CASRSRGLLTDTQYF; size: NA; J: TRBJ2-3; V: TRBV5-1; D: NA
DNA: TGTGCCAGCAGCTTAGGGCAGGCCTCGGGGGGAAACACCATATATTTT; CDR3: CASSLGQASGGNTIYF; size: NA; J: TRBJ1-3; V: TRBV7-6; D: NA
DNA: TGTGCCAGCAGCTTGGGTTCTTGGACTAGGGCCGGGGAGCTGTTTTTT; CDR3: CASSLGSWTRAGELFF; size: NA; J: TRBJ2-2; V: TRBV5-4; D: TRBD2
DNA: TGTGCCAGCAGTCCAAGGACAGGGGGCTCGTGGGAGCAGTACTTC; CDR3: CASSPRTGGSWEQYF; size: NA; J: TRBJ2-7; V: TRBV6-5; D: TRBD1
DNA: TGTGCCAGCAGTAGCTCAGGGGGTCGGACCGGGGAGCTGTTTTTT; CDR3: CASSSSGGRTGELFF; size: NA; J: TRBJ2-2; V: TRBV6-6; D: TRBD1
DNA: TGTGCCAGTAGGGTCGACAGGGGGAATCAGCCCCAGCATTTT; CDR3: CASRVDRGNQPQHF; size: NA; J: TRBJ1-5; V: TRBV19; D: TRBD1
DNA: TGTGCCAGCAGCCAAGAAGTCCGGACTAGCGGGGGGGCGGGAAAGACCCAGTACTTC; CDR3: CASSQEVRTSGGAGKTQYF; size: NA; J: TRBJ2-5; V: TRBV4-2; D: TRBD2
DNA: TGTGCCAGCAGCTACGACATGGCCTACGAGCAGTACTTC; CDR3: CASSYDMAYEQYF; size: NA; J: TRBJ2-7; V: TRBV7-2; D: NA
DNA: TGTGCCAGCAGTGAAACATCTAGCGGGAGCTCCTACAATGAGCAGTTCTTC; CDR3: CASSETSSGSSYNEQFF; size: NA; J: TRBJ2-1; V: TRBV2; D: TRBD2
DNA: TGTGCCAGCAGCTTGGGACAGGGGAGTGGGATCACTGAAGCTTTCTTT; CDR3: CASSLGQGSGITEAFF; size: NA; J: TRBJ1-1; V: TRBV7-9; D: TRBD1
DNA: TGTGCCAGCAGCTTCCGGGACTATAATTCACCCCTCCACTTT; CDR3: CASSFRDYNSPLHF; size: few; J: TRBJ1-6; V: TRBV13; D: NA
DNA: TGTGCCAGCAGCGGCGGGACAGAGAACACTGAAGCTTTCTTT; CDR3: CASSGGTENTEAFF; size: NA; J: TRBJ1-1; V: TRBV7-7; D: TRBD1
DNA: TGCGCCAGCAGCTGGGGACAGGGGGTTACAGAAGCTTTCTTT; CDR3: CASSWGQGVTEAFF; size: NA; J: TRBJ1-1; V: TRBV5-1; D: TRBD1